The text below deals with one T cell receptor (beta chain). Profiled with immunoSEQ multiplex PCR; TCRdb holds only in-frame clones, not every one. Of a few hundred thousand clones detected, 95% to 98% appear once; the ten largest clones hold approximately 0.057%. This CDR3 is built from 14 residues. CDR1 is KGHSH and CDR2 is LQKENI in the germline V gene. V was clipped by 3 bases and J by 0 bases; unmatched bases: 1. The data were obtained in a study of shared clonotypes between healthy human individuals. On the study more broadly: Per donor, CD8 memory used one plate, CD8 naive used two, CD4 memory used three and CD4 naive used three.

Input material: naive CD4+ T cells sorted from blood. Subset defined: CD45RA+ positively selected. The source of this sequence is a woman in her twenties or thirties in good health. This chain connects TRBV18 to TRBJ1-1; TRBD1 agrees at 7 bases. This CDR3 reads CASSPGTVNTEAFF. CDR3 nucleotides: TGTGCCAGCTCACCTGGGACAGTGAACACTGAAGCTTTCTTT. The whole variable domain, filled in from reference TRBV18 and TRBJ1-1, reads NAGVMQNPRHLVRRRGQEARLRCSPMKGHSHVYWYRQLPEEGLKFMVYLQKENIIDESGMPKERFSAEFPKEGPSILRIQQVVRGDSAAYFCASSPGTVNTEAFFGQGTRLTVV.